This T cell receptor (beta chain) was identified during a study of prognosis after radiotherapy for stage I lung cancer (dated by TCRdb to the early 2020s). Looking at the study overall: Between early 2018 and January 2019, 15 to 20 patients with stage I NSCLC were enrolled in Nanjing, China. After SBRT, distant metastases developed in about 20% of the 19 patients at a median of 7 months, while the remaining 15 patients had no significant progression. SBRT was delivered in 3 to 5 fractions with a biologically effective dose of at least 100 Gy, and image-guided IMRT or VMAT was used for delivery. In every patient, SBRT was given without any concurrent therapy. There were fewer than 15 patients with newly diagnosed primary stage I lung tumors and about five patients with oligometastatic NSCLC after surgical resection of the primary tumor. Every patient was regarded as medically inoperable, because of comorbidities in over 10 cases and refusal of surgery in 6 or 7 cases. On tumor histology, fewer than 15 patients had adenocarcinoma and about seven had squamous cell carcinoma. The cohort comprised 10 to 15 men and 6 or 7 women with a median age of around 73 years, ranging from roughly 53 to 84 years. The study took one blood sample before SBRT and one after SBRT from each of approximately 20 patients and sequenced all 40 or so samples. The study profiled peripheral blood TCR beta repertoires from stage I NSCLC patients before and after stereotactic body radiotherapy and related them to distant failure.

Two rounds of multiplex PCR on genomic DNA were used to amplify the TCR beta CDR3 region. The first PCR round used primers specific to each TRBV and TRBJ gene, with sequences filed in Chinese patent CN105087789A. Universal primers were used in the second PCR round. The Roche High Pure PCR Template Preparation Kit was used to extract genomic DNA from frozen PBMCs. Libraries were sequenced paired-end with 151 bp reads on an Illumina HiSeq 3000. The authors processed their data as follows. CutAdapt was used to remove raw reads lacking the multiplex PCR primer sequences. Using PEAR, the high-quality paired reads were merged into contigs. MiXCR assigned TRB V, D and J gene segments to each contig by aligning to reference sequences. CDR3 sequences were clustered by base quality and sequence similarity to remove sequencing errors. Diversity was measured as Shannon entropy normalized by the natural log of productive TCR sequence number. Clonality was defined as one minus Shannon entropy divided by the natural log of the number of unique clonotypes. Progression-free survival cut-offs for repertoire metrics were chosen using the Youden index of ROC curves, with analyses run in R 3.5.3. The public reads were run again by TCRdb, first through fastp at Q25 and then through MiXCR, and only productive beta chains were kept. Each record represents a unique CDR3 protein, reported with the most common genes and DNA among its rows. The V and J calls, along with clone size, are taken from TCRdb and not from the paper's own processing. For this sample the table gives tens of thousands of distinct CDR3 sequences, of which approximately 44% were detected only once. The ten largest account for about 15% of the sample.

This clonotype was recorded many times. The target of this receptor is not known. Qualities for individual bases were not recorded, and no much larger clone is one base off. Beyond this particular receptor, the publication reports: TRBV and TRBJ usage frequencies reportedly differed by metastasis status, in two V genes at baseline and in roughly 9 V and two J genes after SBRT. Limitations of the study included a small cohort and short follow-up, and the study findings need independent validation. No adjustment for multiple comparisons was applied to any of the reported P values. No determination of tumor specificity was made for expanded TCR clones. Post-SBRT Shannon entropy and its change from baseline were lower in patients who developed distant metastases; baseline Shannon entropy was not associated with metastases. After SBRT, the count of unique TCR clones dropped from a median of roughly 9,700 beforehand to about 6,800 afterward (Wilcoxon paired P=0.011).

All patients had node-negative disease on CT and PET/CT, and none had a history of other malignancies or had previously received chemotherapy or radiotherapy. At each of the two time points, roughly 6 milliliters of peripheral venous blood were collected into EDTA tubes. Ficoll-Paque Plus density-gradient centrifugation was used to isolate PBMCs. Right after collection, samples were kept at -80 degrees C until analysis. This clonotype originated in a donor at least 50 years old with non-small cell lung cancer. Here the sequenced sample was PBMCs, taken before or after stereotactic body radiation therapy (not recorded which).

The DNA sequence reads TGTGCCACCCGGGAGAATTGGACACCGAGCCGAAACACCATATATTTT. Its protein reads: CATRENWTPSRNTIYF. Here the chain combines TRBV2 and TRBJ1-3; TRBD1 could be the D gene, as 5 bases match. Taken from cysteine to phenylalanine, the CDR3 has 16 residues. Only the CDR3 portion is preserved as DNA: 48 bases, with reading frame beginning at the first base. The germline V gene gives CDR1 as SNHLY and CDR2 as FYNNEI. V is pared back by 10 bases and J by 5 bases, with 24 bases lying between the germline termini.